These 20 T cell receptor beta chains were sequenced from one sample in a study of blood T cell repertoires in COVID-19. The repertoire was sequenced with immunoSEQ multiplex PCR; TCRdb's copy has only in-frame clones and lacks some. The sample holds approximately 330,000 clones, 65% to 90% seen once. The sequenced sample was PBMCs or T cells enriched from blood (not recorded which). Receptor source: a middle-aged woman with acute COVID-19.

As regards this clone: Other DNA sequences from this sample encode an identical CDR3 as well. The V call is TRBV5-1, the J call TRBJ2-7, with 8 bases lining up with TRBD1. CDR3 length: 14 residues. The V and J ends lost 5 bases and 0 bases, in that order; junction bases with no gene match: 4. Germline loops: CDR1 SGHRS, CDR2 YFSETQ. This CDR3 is CASRPTGDSYEQYF. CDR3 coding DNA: TGCGCCAGCAGACCGACAGGGGACTCCTACGAGCAGTACTTC. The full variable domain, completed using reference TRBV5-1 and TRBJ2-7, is KAGVTQTPRYLIKTRGQQVTLSCSPISGHRSVSWYQQTPGQGLQFLFEYFSETQRNKGNFPGRFSGRQFSNSRSEMNVSTLELGDSALYLCASRPTGDSYEQYFGPGTRLTVT.

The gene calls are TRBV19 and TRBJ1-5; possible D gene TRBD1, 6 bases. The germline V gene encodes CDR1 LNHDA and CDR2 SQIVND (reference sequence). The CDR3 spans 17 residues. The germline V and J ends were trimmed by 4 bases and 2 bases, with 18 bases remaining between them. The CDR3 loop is CASSKEGGRRGNQPQHF. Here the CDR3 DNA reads TGTGCCAGTAGTAAGGAGGGGGGGCGCCGGGGCAATCAGCCCCAGCATTTT.

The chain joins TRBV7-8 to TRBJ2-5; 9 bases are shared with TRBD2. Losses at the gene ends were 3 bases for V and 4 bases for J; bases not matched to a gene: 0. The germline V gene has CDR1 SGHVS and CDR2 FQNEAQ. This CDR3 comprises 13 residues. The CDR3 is CASSFSGRETQYF. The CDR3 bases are TGTGCCAGCAGCTTTAGCGGGAGAGAGACCCAGTACTTC.

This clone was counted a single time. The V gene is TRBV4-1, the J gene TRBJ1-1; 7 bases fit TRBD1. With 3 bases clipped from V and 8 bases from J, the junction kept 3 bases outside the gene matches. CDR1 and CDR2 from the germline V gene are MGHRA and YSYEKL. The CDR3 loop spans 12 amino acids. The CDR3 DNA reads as TGCGCCAGCAGCCAGGACAGGACGGAAGCTTTCTTT. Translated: CASSQDRTEAFF.

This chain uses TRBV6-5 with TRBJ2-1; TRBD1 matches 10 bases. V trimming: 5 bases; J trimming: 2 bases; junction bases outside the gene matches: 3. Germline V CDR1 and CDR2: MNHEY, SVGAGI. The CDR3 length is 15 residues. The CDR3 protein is CASSRTGGAYNEQFF. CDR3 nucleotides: TGTGCCAGCAGTCGGACAGGGGGAGCCTACAATGAGCAGTTCTTC.

The CDR3 region has the DNA TGTGCCAGCAGCTATGAGACAGGGAACAATTCACCCCTCCACTTT. It is translated as CASSYETGNNSPLHF. The chain has TRBV7-8 and TRBJ1-6, with 7 positions matching TRBD1. Trimming cost V 4 bases and J 7 bases; bases outside gene matches: 7. The CDR3 length is 15 residues. CDR1 is SGHVS and CDR2 is FQNEAQ in the germline V gene.

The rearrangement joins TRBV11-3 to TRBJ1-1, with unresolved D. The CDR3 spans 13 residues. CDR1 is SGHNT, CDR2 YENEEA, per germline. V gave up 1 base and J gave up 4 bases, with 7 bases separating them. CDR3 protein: CASSLGGVTEAFF. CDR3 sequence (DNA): TGTGCCAGCAGCTTAGGCGGGGTCACTGAAGCTTTCTTT.

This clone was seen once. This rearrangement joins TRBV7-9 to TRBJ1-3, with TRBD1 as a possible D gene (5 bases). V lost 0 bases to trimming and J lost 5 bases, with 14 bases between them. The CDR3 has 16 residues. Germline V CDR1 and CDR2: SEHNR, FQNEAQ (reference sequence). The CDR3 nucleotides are TGTGCCAGCAGCTTAGCGAGCGTAGGGGCGAGAAACACCATATATTTT. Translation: CASSLASVGARNTIYF.

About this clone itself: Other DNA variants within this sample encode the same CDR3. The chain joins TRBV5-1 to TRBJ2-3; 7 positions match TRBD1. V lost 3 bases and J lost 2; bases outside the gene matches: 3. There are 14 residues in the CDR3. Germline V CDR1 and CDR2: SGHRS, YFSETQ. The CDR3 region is CASSSGTDTDTQYF. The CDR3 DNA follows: TGCGCCAGCAGCTCCGGGACAGACACAGATACGCAGTATTTT.

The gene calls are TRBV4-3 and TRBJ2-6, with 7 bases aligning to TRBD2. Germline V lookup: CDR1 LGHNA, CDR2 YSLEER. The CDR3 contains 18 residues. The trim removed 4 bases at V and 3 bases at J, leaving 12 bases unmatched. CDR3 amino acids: CASSPTPPGGYGANVLTF. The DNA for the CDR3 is TGCGCCAGCAGCCCGACCCCGCCGGGGGGATATGGGGCCAACGTCCTGACTTTC.

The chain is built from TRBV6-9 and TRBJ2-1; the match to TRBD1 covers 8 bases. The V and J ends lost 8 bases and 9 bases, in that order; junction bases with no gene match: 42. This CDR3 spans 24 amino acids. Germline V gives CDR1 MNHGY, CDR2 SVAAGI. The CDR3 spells CASGVRGQGQVGVKPQFPYIEQFF. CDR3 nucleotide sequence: TGTGCCAGCGGCGTCCGAGGACAGGGACAAGTGGGGGTGAAGCCACAATTCCCTTATATTGAGCAGTTCTTC.

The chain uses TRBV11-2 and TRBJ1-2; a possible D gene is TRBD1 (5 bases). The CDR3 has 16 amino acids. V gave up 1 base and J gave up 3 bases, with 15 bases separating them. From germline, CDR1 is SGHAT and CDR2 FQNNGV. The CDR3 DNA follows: TGTGCCAGCAGCTTAGGGCCCCGACAGAGCTACTATGGCTACACCTTC. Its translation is CASSLGPRQSYYGYTF.

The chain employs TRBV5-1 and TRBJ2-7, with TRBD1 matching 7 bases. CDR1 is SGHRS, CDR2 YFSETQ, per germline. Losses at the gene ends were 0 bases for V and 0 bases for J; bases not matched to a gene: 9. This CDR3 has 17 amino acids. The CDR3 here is CASSLGDRRTRSYEQYF. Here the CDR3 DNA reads TGCGCCAGCAGCTTGGGGGACAGAAGAACCCGCTCCTACGAGCAGTACTTC.

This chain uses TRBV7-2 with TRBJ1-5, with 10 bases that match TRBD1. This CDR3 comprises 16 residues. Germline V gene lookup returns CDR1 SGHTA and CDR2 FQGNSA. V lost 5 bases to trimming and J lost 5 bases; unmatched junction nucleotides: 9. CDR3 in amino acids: CASSKGQGNSDQPQHF. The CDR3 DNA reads TGTGCCAGCAGCAAGGGACAGGGGAACTCGGATCAGCCCCAGCATTTT.

CDR3 in amino acids: CASSLVVSGHEQYF. CDR3 DNA: TGTGCCAGCAGCTTAGTAGTTAGCGGCCACGAGCAGTACTTC. The chain combines TRBV7-2 with TRBJ2-7, with D perhaps TRBD2 (6 bases). CDR3 length equals 14 residues. The V gene lost 1 base and the J gene lost 5 bases, with 12 bases spanning the gap. CDR1 is SGHTA and CDR2 is FQGNSA in the germline V gene.

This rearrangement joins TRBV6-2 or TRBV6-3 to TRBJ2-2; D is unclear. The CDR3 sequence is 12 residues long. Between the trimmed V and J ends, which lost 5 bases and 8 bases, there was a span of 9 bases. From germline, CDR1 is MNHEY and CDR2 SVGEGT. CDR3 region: CASSVSVGELFF. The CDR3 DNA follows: TGTGCCAGCAGTGTCTCGGTGGGGGAGCTGTTTTTT.

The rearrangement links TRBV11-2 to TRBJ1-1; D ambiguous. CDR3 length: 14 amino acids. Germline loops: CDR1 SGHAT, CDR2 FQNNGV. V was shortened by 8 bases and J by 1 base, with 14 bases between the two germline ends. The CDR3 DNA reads TGTGCCAGCTCCCTCGGGGTAAGGAACACTGAAGCTTTCTTT. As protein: CASSLGVRNTEAFF.

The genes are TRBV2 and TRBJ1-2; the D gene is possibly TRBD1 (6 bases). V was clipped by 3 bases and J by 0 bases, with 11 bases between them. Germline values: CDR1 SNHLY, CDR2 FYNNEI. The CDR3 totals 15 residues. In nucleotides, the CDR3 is TGTGCCAGCAGTGAGGAGGCAGGGGCTAACTATGGCTACACCTTC. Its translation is CASSEEAGANYGYTF.

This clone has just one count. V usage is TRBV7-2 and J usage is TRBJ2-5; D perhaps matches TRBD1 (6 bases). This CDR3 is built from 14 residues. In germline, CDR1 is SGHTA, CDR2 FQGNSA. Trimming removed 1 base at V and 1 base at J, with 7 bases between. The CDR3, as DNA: TGTGCCAGCAGCTTAGGGGGGCCCCAAGAGACCCAGTACTTC. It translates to CASSLGGPQETQYF.

CDR3 residues: CASSQQGYTQYF. The CDR3 nucleotides are TGTGCCAGCAGCCAACAGGGGTATACGCAGTATTTT. J is TRBJ2-3 and V is TRBV12-1; TRBD1, the table's D call, was not compared with the DNA. TRBV12-1 has pseudogene status. This CDR3 has 12 residues.